This TCR beta chain emerged from a study of blood T cell repertoires in COVID-19. Study background: Acute and convalescent COVID-19 specimens originated in the United States, Italy and Spain. Sample material is recorded as cDNA or gDNA derived from T cells, B-cell-depleted T cells, or PBMCs.

The CDR3 has 17 residues. V lost 0 bases, J lost 0 bases, and 13 bases lay in between. The V gene's germline CDR1 is SGDLS and CDR2 YYNGEE. In the authors' methods: Estimation of nucleated cell counts relied on the amplification of reference gene primers. The method was immunoSEQ multiplex PCR; TCRdb's version includes in-frame clones alone and lacks a portion of them. The D gene and trimming were derived from the DNA, and the V and J assignments and clone size from that table. Here the sample spans about 68,000 clones, roughly 83% being singletons. The chain uses TRBV9 and TRBJ2-1; D remains ambiguous. Sequenced material: peripheral blood. The origin of this receptor is a man aged 50 or older with active COVID-19. The chain's CDR3 is CASSVEAATDSYNEQFF. CDR3 DNA: TGTGCCAGCAGCGTAGAGGCAGCTACAGACTCCTACAATGAGCAGTTCTTC. Variable domain in full (rest from reference TRBV9 and TRBJ2-1): DSGVTQTPKHLITATGQRVTLRCSPRSGDLSVYWYQQSLDQGLQFLIQYYNGEERAKGNILERFSAQQFPDLHSELNLSSLELGDSALYFCASSVEAATDSYNEQFFGPGTRLTVL.